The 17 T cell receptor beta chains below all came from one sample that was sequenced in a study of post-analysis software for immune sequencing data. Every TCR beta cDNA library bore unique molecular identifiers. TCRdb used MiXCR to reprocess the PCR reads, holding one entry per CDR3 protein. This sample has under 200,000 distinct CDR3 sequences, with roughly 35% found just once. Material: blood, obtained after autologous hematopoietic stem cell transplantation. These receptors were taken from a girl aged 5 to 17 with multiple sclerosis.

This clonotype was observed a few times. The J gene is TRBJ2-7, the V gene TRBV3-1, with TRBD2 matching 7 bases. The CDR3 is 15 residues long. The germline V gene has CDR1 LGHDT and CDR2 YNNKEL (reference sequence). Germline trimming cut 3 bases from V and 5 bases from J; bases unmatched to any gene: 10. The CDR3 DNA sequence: TGTGCCAGCAGCCACCCTAGCGGTACCGACCACGAGCAGTACTTC. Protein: CASSHPSGTDHEQYF.

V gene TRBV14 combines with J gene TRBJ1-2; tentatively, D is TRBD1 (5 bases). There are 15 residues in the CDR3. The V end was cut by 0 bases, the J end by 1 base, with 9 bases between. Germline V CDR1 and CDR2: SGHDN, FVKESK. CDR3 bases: TGTGCCAGCAGCCAAGATTGGGGCGGTAACTATGGCTACACCTTC. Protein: CASSQDWGGNYGYTF.

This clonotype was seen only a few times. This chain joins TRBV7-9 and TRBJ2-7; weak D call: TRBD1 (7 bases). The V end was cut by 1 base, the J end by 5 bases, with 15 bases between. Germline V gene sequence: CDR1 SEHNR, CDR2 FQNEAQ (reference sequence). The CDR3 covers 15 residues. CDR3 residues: CASSLVGRGAHEQYF. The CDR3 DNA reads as TGTGCCAGCAGCTTAGTCGGCAGGGGGGCCCACGAGCAGTACTTC.

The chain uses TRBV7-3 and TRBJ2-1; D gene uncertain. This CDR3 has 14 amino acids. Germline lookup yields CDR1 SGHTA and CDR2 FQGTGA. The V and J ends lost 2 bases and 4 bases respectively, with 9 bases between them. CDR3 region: CASSLGGYYNEQFF. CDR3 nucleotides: TGTGCCAGCAGCTTAGGCGGTTATTACAATGAGCAGTTCTTC.

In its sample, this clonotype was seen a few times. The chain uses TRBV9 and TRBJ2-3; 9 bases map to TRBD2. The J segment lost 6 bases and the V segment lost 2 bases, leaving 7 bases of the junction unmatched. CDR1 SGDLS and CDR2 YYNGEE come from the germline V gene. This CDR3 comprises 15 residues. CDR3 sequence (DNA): TGTGCCAGCAGCGTGATAGCGGGAGCGGAGGATACGCAGTATTTT. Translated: CASSVIAGAEDTQYF. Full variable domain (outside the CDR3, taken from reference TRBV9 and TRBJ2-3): DSGVTQTPKHLITATGQRVTLRCSPRSGDLSVYWYQQSLDQGLQFLIQYYNGEERAKGNILERFSAQQFPDLHSELNLSSLELGDSALYFCASSVIAGAEDTQYFGPGTRLTVL.

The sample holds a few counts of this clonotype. The CDR3 DNA is TGTGCCAGCAGTTTAGTAGGTGGCGGGATGTACAATGAGCAGTTCTTC. Encoded protein: CASSLVGGGMYNEQFF. The chain recombines TRBV28 with TRBJ2-1; weak D call: TRBD2 (6 bases). CDR1 and CDR2 (germline): MDHEN, SYDVKM. The CDR3 contains 16 residues. V was clipped by 2 bases and J by 4 bases, with 15 bases between them.

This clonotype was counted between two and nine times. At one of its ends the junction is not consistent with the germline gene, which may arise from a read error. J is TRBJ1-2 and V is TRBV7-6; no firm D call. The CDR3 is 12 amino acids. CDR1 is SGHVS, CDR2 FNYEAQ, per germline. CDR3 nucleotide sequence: TGTGCCTGCAGCCAGGACGGTCTTGGCTACACCTTC. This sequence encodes CACSQDGLGYTF.

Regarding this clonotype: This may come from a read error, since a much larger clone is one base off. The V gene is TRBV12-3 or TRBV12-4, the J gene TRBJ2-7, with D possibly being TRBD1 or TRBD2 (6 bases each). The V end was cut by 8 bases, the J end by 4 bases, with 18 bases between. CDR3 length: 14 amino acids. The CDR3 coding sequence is TGTGCCAGCTCCGCTAGGGGGAGGTGGTACGAGCAGTACTTC. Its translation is CASSARGRWYEQYF.

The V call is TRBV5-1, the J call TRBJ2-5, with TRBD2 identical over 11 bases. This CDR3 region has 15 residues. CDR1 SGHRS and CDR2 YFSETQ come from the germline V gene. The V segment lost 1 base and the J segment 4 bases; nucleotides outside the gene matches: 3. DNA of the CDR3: TGCGCCAGCAGCTTGCTAGCGGGGGGTCCAGAGACCCAGTACTTC. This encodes CASSLLAGGPETQYF.

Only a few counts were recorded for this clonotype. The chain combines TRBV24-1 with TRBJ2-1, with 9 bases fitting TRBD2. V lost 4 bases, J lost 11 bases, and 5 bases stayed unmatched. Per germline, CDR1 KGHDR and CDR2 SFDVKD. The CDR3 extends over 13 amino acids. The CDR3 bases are TGTGCCACCAGTGACCCCGGGACTAGCCAGCAGTTCTTC. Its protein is CATSDPGTSQQFF.

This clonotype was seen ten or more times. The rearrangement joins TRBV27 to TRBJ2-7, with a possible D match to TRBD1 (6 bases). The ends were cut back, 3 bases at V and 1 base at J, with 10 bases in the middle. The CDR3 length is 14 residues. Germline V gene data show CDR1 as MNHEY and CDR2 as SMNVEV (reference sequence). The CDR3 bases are TGTGCCAGCAGTTTTCACAGGGAGTCCTACGAGCAGTACTTC. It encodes CASSFHRESYEQYF.

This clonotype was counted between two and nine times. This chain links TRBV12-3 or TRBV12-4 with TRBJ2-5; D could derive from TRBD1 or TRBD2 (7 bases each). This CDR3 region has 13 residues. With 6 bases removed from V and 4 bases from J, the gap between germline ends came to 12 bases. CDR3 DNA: TGTGCCAGCAGAGTCAGGGGGGGAGAGACCCAGTACTTC. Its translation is CASRVRGGETQYF.

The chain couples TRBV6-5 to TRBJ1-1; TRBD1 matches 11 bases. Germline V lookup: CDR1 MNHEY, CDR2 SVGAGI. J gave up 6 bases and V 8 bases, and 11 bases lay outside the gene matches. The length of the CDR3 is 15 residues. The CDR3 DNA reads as TGTGCCAGCGCCCGGGGAGGGACAGGGGGGCCTGAAGCTTTCTTT. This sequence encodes CASARGGTGGPEAFF.

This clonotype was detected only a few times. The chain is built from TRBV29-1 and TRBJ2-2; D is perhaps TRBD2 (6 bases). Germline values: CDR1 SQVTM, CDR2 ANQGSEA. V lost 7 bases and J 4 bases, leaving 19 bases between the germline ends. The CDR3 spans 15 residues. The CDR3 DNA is TGCAGCGCCGGAGGGTCGCAGGGCCGCACCGGGGAGCTGTTTTTT. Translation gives CSAGGSQGRTGELFF.

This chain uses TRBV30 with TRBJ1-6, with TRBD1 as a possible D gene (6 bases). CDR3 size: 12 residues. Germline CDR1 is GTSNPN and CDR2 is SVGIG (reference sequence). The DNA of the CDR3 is TGTGCACGGCAGGGGACAAATTCACCCCTCCACTTT. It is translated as CARQGTNSPLHF.

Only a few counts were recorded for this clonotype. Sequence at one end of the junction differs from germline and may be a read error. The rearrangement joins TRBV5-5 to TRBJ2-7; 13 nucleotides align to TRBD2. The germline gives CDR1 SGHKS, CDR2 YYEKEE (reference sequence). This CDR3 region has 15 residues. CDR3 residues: CASGLLAGGPYEQYF. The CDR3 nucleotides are TGTGCCAGCGGCTTACTAGCGGGAGGGCCGTACGAGCAGTACTTC. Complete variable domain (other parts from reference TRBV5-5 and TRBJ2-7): DAGVTQSPTHLIKTRGQQVTLRCSPISGHKSVSWYQQVLGQGPQFIFQYYEKEERGRGNFPDRFSARQFPNYSSELNVNALLLGDSALYLCASGLLAGGPYEQYFGPGTRLTVT.

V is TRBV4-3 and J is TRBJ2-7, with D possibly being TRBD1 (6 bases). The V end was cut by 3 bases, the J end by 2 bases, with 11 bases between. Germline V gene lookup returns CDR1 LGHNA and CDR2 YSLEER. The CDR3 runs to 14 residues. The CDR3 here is CASSHRSGAYEQYF. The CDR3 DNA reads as TGCGCCAGCAGCCACCGGTCAGGGGCCTACGAGCAGTACTTC.